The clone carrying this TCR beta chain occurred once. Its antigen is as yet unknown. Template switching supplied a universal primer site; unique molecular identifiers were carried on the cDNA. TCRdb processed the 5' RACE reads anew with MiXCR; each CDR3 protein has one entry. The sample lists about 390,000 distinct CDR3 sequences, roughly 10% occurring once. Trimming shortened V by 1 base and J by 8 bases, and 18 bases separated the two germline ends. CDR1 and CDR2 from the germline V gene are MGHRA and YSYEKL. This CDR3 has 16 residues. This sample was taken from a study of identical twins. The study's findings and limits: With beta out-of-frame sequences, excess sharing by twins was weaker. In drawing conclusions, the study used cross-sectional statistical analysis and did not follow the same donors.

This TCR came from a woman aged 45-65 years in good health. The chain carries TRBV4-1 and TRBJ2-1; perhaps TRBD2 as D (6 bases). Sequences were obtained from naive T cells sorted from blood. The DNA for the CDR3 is TGCGCCAGCAGCCAAGCCCCTATGGAGGGCCTCGATGAGCAGTTCTTC. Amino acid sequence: CASSQAPMEGLDEQFF.